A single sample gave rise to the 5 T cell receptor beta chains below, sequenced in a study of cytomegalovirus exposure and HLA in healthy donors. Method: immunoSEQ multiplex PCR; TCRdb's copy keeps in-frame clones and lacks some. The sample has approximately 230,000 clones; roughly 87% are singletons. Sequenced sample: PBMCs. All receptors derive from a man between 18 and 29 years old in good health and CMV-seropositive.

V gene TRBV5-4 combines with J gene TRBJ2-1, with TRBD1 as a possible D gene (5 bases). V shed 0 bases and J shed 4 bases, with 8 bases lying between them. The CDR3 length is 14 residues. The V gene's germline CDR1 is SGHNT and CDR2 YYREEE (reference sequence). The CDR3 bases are TGTGCCAGCAGCTTGGGACAGCTTTACAATGAGCAGTTCTTC. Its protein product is CASSLGQLYNEQFF.

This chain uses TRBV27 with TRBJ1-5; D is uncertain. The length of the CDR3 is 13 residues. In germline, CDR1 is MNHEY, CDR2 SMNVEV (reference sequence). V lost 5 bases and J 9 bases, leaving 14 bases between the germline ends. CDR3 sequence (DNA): TGTGCCAGCAGTCCGGGTAGGATTCGGCCCCAGCATTTT. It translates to CASSPGRIRPQHF.

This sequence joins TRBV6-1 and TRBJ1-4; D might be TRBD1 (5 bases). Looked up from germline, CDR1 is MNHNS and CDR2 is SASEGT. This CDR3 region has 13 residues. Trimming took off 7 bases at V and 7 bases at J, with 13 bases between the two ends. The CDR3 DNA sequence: TGTGCCAGCACCGGGACGATGGGTGAAAAACTGTTTTTT. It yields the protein CASTGTMGEKLFF.

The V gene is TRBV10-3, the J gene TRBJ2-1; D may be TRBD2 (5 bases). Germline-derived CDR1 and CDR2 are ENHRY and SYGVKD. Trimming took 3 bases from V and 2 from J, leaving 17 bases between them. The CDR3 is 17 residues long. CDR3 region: CAISELVDLWAYNEQFF. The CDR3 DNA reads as TGTGCCATCAGTGAACTCGTGGACTTATGGGCCTACAATGAGCAGTTCTTC.

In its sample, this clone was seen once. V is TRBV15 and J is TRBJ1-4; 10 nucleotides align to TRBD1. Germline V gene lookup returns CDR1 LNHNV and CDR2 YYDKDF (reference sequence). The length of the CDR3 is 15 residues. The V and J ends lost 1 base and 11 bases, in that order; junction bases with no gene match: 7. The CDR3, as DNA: TGTGCCACCAGCAGAGTAGGGACAGGGGCTTCGAAACTGTTTTTT. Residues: CATSRVGTGASKLFF.